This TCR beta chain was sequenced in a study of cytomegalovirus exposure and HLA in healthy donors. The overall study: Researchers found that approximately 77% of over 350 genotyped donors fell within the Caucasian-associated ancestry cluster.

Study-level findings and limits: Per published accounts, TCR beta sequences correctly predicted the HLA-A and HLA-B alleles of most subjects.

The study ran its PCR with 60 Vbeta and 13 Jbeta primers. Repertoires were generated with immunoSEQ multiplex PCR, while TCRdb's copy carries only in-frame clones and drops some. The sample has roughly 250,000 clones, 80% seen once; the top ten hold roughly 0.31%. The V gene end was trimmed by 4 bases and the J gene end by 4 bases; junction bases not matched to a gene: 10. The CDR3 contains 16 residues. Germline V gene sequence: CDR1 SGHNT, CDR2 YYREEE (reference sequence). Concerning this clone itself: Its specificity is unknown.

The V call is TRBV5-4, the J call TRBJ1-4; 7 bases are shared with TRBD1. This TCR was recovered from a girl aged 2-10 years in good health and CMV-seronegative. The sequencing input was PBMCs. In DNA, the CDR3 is TGTGCCAGCAGCCTCGAACCGGGACAGATTAATGAAAAACTGTTTTTT. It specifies CASSLEPGQINEKLFF.